This TCR beta chain was found in a study of graft-versus-host responses after intestinal transplantation. Broader study findings: Investigators detected GvH clones in recipient marrow, with some emerging earlier in ileum or blood. Across patients carrying graft-donor T cell macrochimerism, allografts held high graft-versus-host to host-versus-graft clonal ratios.

Regarding this clone: The antigen is unknown.

Profiled with immunoSEQ multiplex PCR; TCRdb holds only in-frame clones, not every one. The table includes approximately 92,000 clones, just over 90% detected once. In germline, CDR1 is SGHTA, CDR2 FQGNSA. Trimming took 8 bases from V and 10 from J; bases not matched to a gene: 5. The CDR3 contains 10 residues. The TCR originated in a human donor who received an intestinal transplant. The gene calls are TRBV7-2 and TRBJ2-7; 7 nucleotides agree with TRBD1. Specimen: unstimulated CD8+ T cells sorted from spleen or lymph node cells, collected before intestinal transplant. The CDR3 region is CASYNRGQYF. Written as DNA, the CDR3 is TGTGCCAGCTACAACAGGGGCCAGTACTTC.